Shown below are 16 T cell receptor beta chains from a single sample sequenced in a study of T cell responses to AZD1222 COVID-19 vaccine. Repertoires were generated with immunoSEQ multiplex PCR, while TCRdb's copy carries only in-frame clones and drops some. The profile shows over 130,000 clones, 92% of them singletons. The source was peripheral blood, collected 28 days after the second AZD1222 dose. All receptors derive from an adult who received the AZD1222 COVID-19 vaccine.

The gene calls are TRBV27 and TRBJ2-7; the D gene is possibly TRBD1 (6 bases). The CDR3 spans 13 residues. Per germline, CDR1 MNHEY and CDR2 SMNVEV (reference sequence). The V end was cut by 5 bases, the J end by 2 bases, with 10 bases between. Written as DNA, the CDR3 is TGTGCCAGCAGTCTTGGACAGCCCTACGAGCAGTACTTC. It is translated as CASSLGQPYEQYF.

This clone showed up just a few times. The chain carries TRBV4-1 and TRBJ1-1; D gene unclear. CDR1 and CDR2 (germline): MGHRA, YSYEKL. Between the trimmed V and J ends, which lost 3 bases and 6 bases, there was a span of 20 bases. The CDR3 length is 16 residues. CDR3 DNA sequence: TGCGCCAGCAGCCACCATTGGGGATCGCGCCGACCTGAAGCTTTCTTT. This encodes CASSHHWGSRRPEAFF.

The chain recombines TRBV6-1 with TRBJ1-2, with D hard to call. This CDR3 has 14 amino acids. Germline V CDR1 and CDR2: MNHNS, SASEGT. With 3 bases removed from V and 3 bases from J, the gap between germline ends came to 11 bases. This CDR3 is CASSEGFRDYGYTF. The DNA for the CDR3 is TGTGCCAGCAGTGAGGGGTTCCGGGACTATGGCTACACCTTC.

The rearrangement uses TRBV5-4 and TRBJ2-2, with 10 bases fitting TRBD1. CDR3 length equals 16 residues. Germline CDR1 and CDR2: SGHNT and YYREEE (reference sequence). V lost 4 bases to trimming and J lost 0 bases; unmatched junction nucleotides: 3. The CDR3 DNA follows: TGTGCCAGCAGCCCTGGGACAGGGGCGAACACCGGGGAGCTGTTTTTT. It is translated as CASSPGTGANTGELFF.

The rearrangement uses TRBV27 and TRBJ2-7, with TRBD1 identical over 7 bases. The junction had 3 bases not matched to a gene; V was cut back by 3 bases and J by 1 base. The CDR3 totals 14 residues. Germline lookup yields CDR1 MNHEY and CDR2 SMNVEV (reference sequence). In nucleotides, the CDR3 is TGTGCCAGCAGTTTGGGCAGGGGGTCCTACGAGCAGTACGTC. As protein: CASSLGRGSYEQYV.

The chain uses TRBV9 and TRBJ2-7; 7 nucleotides agree with TRBD1. V was clipped by 5 bases and J by 1 base; unmatched bases: 9. The length of the CDR3 is 15 residues. Germline V gene lookup returns CDR1 SGDLS and CDR2 YYNGEE. CDR3 nucleotide sequence: TGTGCCAGCAGTAATAAGGACAGGACTTCCTACGAGCAGTACGTC. Its protein product is CASSNKDRTSYEQYV.

The chain combines TRBV18 with TRBJ2-7, with D possibly matching TRBD2 (5 bases). The CDR3 covers 12 residues. The ends were cut back, 5 bases at V and 7 bases at J, with 12 bases in the middle. In germline, CDR1 is KGHSH, CDR2 LQKENI. CDR3: CASSTREGEQYV. DNA of the CDR3: TGTGCCAGCTCAACGAGGGAAGGGGAGCAGTACGTC.

This clone is a singleton in its sample. This sequence joins TRBV28 and TRBJ1-1; unclear D gene. This CDR3 has 13 amino acids. Germline V gene sequence: CDR1 MDHEN, CDR2 SYDVKM. V shed 5 bases and J shed 1 base, with 8 bases lying between them. The CDR3 loop reads CASSKGWNTEAFF. In nucleotides, the CDR3 is TGTGCCAGCAGTAAGGGATGGAACACTGAAGCTTTCTTT.

V and J are TRBV12-3 or TRBV12-4 and TRBJ1-1; D is uncertain. The CDR3 has 13 amino acids. The ends were cut back, 5 bases at V and 10 bases at J, with 17 bases in the middle. CDR3 in DNA: TGTGCCAGCAGTCCGGACGGACTTCTGGTAGCTTTCTTT. Translation: CASSPDGLLVAFF.

The chain combines TRBV19 with TRBJ1-1, with a weak D call TRBD1 (5 bases). V shed 0 bases and J shed 1 base, with 9 bases lying between them. Germline CDR1 is LNHDA and CDR2 is SQIVND (reference sequence). The length of the CDR3 is 15 residues. The CDR3 spells CASSIEVTANTEAFF. As DNA, the CDR3 is TGTGCCAGTAGTATAGAGGTGACAGCGAACACTGAAGCTTTCTTT.

The chain couples TRBV10-3 to TRBJ1-5, with 9 bases matching TRBD1. Trimming at V came to 4 bases and at J to 8 bases, leaving 6 bases not matched to a gene. Germline CDR1 and CDR2: ENHRY and SYGVKD. There are 14 residues in the CDR3. The CDR3, as DNA: TGTGCCATCAGTGGGACAGGGGCCGGGGAGCCCCAGCATTTT. It encodes CAISGTGAGEPQHF.

This rearrangement joins TRBV6-6 to TRBJ2-1; D might be TRBD2 (6 bases). The V end was cut by 6 bases, the J end by 7 bases, with 10 bases between. CDR1 MNHNY and CDR2 SVGAGI come from the germline V gene (reference sequence). CDR3 size: 12 residues. The CDR3 DNA is TGTGCCAGCAGCGGGGGTCCAAATGAGCAGTTCTTC. Translating it yields CASSGGPNEQFF.

CDR3 nucleotide sequence: TGTGCCAGCAGTGCCCGACTAGCGATAAACACCGGGGAGCTGTTTTTT. This gives the protein CASSARLAINTGELFF. V gene TRBV27 combines with J gene TRBJ2-2; 8 bases are a match to TRBD2. This CDR3 has 16 amino acids. From germline, CDR1 is MNHEY and CDR2 SMNVEV (reference sequence). Trimming at V came to 5 bases and at J to 2 bases, leaving 7 bases not matched to a gene.

CDR3 coding DNA: TGTGCCAGCAGTTCTACCGGGACGGTCTCTGGAAACACCATATATTTT. Its translation: CASSSTGTVSGNTIYF. The chain is built from TRBV27 and TRBJ1-3, with a tentative D call TRBD1 (5 bases). Germline CDR1 and CDR2: MNHEY and SMNVEV (reference sequence). Trimming left V 4 bases short and J 0 bases short, with 13 bases between. The CDR3 consists of 16 residues.

The chain employs TRBV19 and TRBJ1-5; tentatively, D is TRBD1 (6 bases). V was shortened by 1 base and J by 1 base, with 11 bases between the two germline ends. The V gene's germline CDR1 is LNHDA and CDR2 SQIVND (reference sequence). The CDR3 runs 16 residues. The CDR3 DNA is TGTGCCAGTAGTATAGCTTGGGGGCGAAGCAATCAGCCCCAGCATTTT. Amino acids: CASSIAWGRSNQPQHF. Complete variable domain (other parts from reference TRBV19 and TRBJ1-5): DGGITQSPKYLFRKEGQNVTLSCEQNLNHDAMYWYRQDPGQGLRLIYYSQIVNDFQKGDIAEGYSVSREKKESFPLTVTSAQKNPTAFYLCASSIAWGRSNQPQHFGDGTRLSIL.

This chain uses TRBV9 with TRBJ1-1; D uncertain. The CDR3 contains 15 residues. Germline V gene sequence: CDR1 SGDLS, CDR2 YYNGEE. The germline V and J ends were trimmed by 3 bases and 6 bases, with 18 bases remaining between them. The CDR3 protein is CASSGPLGRVPEAFF. The CDR3 DNA is TGTGCCAGCAGCGGGCCTTTAGGGCGGGTCCCTGAAGCTTTCTTT.